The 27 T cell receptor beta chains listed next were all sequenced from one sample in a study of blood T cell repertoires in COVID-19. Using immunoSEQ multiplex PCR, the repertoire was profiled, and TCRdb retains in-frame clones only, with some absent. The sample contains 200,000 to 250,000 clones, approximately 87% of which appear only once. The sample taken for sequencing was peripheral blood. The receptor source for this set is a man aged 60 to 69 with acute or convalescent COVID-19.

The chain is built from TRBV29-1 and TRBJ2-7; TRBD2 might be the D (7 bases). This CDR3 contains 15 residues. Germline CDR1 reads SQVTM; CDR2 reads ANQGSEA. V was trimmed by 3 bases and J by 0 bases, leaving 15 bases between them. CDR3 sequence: CSVEGRGIGSYEQYF. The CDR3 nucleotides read TGCAGCGTTGAGGGGAGGGGGATCGGCTCCTACGAGCAGTACTTC.

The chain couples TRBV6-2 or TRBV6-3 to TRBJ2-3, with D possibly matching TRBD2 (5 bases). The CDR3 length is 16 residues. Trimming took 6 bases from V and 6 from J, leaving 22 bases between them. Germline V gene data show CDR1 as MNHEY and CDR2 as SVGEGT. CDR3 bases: TGTGCCAGCAGCTCCCGGGTTATCGGGGTGGGGGATACGCAGTATTTT. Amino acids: CASSSRVIGVGDTQYF.

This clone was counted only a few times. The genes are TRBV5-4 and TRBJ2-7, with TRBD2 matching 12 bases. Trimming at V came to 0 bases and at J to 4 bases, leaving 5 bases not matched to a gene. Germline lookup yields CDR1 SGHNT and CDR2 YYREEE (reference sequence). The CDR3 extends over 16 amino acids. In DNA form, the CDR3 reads TGTGCCAGCAGCTTGGCACTAGCGGGAGGATCTTACGAGCAGTACTTC. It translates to CASSLALAGGSYEQYF.

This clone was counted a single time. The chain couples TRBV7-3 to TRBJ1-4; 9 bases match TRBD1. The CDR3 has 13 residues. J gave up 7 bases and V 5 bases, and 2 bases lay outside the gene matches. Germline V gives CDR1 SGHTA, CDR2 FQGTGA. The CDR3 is CASSPGQGEKLFF. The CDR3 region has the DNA TGTGCCAGCAGCCCGGGACAGGGTGAAAAACTGTTTTTT.

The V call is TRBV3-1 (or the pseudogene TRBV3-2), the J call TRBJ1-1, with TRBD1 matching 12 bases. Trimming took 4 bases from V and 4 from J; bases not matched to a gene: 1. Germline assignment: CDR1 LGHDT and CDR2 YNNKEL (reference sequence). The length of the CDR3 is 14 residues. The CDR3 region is CASSLGQGATEAFF. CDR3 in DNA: TGTGCCAGCAGCCTGGGACAGGGGGCCACTGAAGCTTTCTTT.

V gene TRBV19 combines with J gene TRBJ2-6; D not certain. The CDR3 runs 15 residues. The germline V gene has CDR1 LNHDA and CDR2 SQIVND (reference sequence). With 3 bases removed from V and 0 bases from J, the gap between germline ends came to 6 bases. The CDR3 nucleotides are TGTGCCAGTAGTATGAGGAACTCTGGGGCCAACGTCCTGACTTTC. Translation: CASSMRNSGANVLTF.

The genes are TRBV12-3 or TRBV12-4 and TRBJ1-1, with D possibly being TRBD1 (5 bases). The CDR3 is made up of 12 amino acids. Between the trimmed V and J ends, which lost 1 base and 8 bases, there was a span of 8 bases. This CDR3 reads CASSLVQGEAFF. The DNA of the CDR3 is TGTGCCAGCAGTTTAGTGCAGGGAGAAGCTTTCTTT.

The CDR3 protein is CASSLSSGGAFF. The CDR3 DNA is TGTGCCAGCAGCCTATCTTCAGGGGGAGCTTTCTTT. The V call is TRBV7-9, the J call TRBJ1-1, with 7 bases lining up with TRBD1. CDR1 is SEHNR, CDR2 FQNEAQ, per germline (reference sequence). The CDR3 sequence is 12 residues long. The junction had 7 bases not matched to a gene; V was cut back by 5 bases and J by 10 bases.

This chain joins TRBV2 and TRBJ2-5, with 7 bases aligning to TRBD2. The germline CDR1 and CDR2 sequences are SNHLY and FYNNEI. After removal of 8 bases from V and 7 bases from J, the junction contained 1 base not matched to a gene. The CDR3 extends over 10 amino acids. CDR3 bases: TGTGCCAGCGGGGAGGGGACCCAGTACTTC. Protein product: CASGEGTQYF.

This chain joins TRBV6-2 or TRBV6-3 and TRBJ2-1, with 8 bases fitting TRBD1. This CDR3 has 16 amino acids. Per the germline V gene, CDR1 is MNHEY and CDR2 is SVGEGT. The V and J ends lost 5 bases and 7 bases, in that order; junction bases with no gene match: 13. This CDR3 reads CASSPLPSTGENEQFF. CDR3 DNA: TGTGCCAGCAGTCCGCTACCATCGACAGGGGAGAATGAGCAGTTCTTC.

The CDR3 here is CASSYPDRYAFF. In nucleotides, the CDR3 is TGTGCCAGCAGTTACCCCGACAGGTACGCTTTCTTT. The J gene is TRBJ1-1, the V gene TRBV6-2 or TRBV6-3, with D maybe TRBD1 (6 bases). The CDR3 runs to 12 residues. V lost 2 bases and J 11 bases, leaving 12 bases between the germline ends. Germline CDR1 reads MNHEY; CDR2 reads SVGEGT.

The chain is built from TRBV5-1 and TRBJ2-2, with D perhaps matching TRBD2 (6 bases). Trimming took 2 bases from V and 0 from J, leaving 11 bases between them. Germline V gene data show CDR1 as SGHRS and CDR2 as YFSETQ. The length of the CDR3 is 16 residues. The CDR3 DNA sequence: TGCGCCAGCAGCTTAGGGACTTCCGCGAACACCGGGGAGCTGTTTTTT. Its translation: CASSLGTSANTGELFF.

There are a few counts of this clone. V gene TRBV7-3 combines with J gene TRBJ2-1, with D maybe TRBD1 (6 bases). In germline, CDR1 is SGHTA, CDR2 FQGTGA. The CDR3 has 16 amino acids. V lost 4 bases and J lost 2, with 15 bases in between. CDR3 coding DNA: TGTGCCAGCAGCTCAGGACAGAACCCGCCCTACAATGAGCAGTTCTTC. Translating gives CASSSGQNPPYNEQFF.

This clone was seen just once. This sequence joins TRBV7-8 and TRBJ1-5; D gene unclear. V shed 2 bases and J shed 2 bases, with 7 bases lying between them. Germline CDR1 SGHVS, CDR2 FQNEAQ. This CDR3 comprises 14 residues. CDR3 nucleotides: TGTGCCAGCAGCTTACAGTTGGGCAATCAGCCCCAGCATTTT. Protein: CASSLQLGNQPQHF.

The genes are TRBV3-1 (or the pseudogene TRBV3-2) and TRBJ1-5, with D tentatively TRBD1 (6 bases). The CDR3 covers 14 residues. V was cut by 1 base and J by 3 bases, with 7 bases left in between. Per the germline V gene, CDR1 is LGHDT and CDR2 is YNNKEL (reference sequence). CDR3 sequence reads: CASSQGTVNQPQHF. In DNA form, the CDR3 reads TGTGCCAGCAGCCAAGGGACAGTCAATCAGCCCCAGCATTTT.

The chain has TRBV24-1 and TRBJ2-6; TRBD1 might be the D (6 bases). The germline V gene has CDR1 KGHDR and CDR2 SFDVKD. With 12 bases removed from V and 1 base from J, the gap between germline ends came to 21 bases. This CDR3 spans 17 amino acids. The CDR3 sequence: CAPGDQQGNSGANVLTF. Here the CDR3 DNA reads TGTGCCCCCGGGGACCAACAGGGTAATTCTGGGGCCAACGTCCTGACTTTC.

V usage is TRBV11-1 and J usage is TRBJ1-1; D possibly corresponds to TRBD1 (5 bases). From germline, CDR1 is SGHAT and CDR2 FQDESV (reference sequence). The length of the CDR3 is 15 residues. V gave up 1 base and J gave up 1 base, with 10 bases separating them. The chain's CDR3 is CASSLGGVSNTEAFF. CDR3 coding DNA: TGTGCCAGCAGCTTAGGGGGGGTTTCGAACACTGAAGCTTTCTTT.

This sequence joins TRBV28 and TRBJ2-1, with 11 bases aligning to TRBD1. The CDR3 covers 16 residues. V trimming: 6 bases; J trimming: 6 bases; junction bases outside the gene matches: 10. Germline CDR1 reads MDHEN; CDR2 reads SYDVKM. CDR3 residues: CASSRSGTGGSNEQFF. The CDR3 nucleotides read TGTGCCAGCAGCCGGTCCGGGACAGGGGGGAGCAATGAGCAGTTCTTC.

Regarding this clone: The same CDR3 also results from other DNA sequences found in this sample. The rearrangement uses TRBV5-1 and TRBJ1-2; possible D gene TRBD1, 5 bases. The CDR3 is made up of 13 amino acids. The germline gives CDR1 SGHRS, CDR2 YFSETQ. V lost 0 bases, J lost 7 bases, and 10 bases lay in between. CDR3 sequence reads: CASSLGQGGGYTF. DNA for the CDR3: TGCGCCAGCAGCTTGGGCCAGGGTGGTGGCTACACCTTC.

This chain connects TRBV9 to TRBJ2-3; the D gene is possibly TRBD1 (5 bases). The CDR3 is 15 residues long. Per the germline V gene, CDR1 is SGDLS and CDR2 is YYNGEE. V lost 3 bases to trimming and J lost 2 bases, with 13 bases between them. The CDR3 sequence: CASSAYGHNTDTQYF. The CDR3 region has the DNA TGTGCCAGCAGCGCATACGGACATAACACAGATACGCAGTATTTT.

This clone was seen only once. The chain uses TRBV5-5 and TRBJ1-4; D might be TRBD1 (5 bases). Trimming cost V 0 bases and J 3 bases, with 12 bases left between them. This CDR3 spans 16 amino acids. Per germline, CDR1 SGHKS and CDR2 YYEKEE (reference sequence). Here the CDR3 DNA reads TGTGCCAGCAGCTTGGCCAACTGGGACTCTAATGAAAAACTGTTTTTT. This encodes CASSLANWDSNEKLFF.

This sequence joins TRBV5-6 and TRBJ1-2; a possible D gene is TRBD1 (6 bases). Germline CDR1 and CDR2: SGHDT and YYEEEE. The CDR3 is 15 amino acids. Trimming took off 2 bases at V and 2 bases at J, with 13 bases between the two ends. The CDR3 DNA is TGTGCCAGCAGCTTTCTGGGACAACAAAACTATGGCTACACCTTC. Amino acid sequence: CASSFLGQQNYGYTF.

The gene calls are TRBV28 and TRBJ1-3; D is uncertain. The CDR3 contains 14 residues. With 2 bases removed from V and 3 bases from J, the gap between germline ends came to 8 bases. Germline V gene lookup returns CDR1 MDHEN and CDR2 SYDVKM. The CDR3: CASSLLGSGNTIYF. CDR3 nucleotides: TGTGCCAGCAGTTTACTAGGAAGTGGAAACACCATATATTTT.

The CDR3 bases are TGTGCCAGCAGGGAAAACCTTGGGACTAGCGGGAGAAATGAGCAGTTCTTC. It encodes CASRENLGTSGRNEQFF. The chain employs TRBV25-1 and TRBJ2-1; 14 bases map to TRBD2. CDR1 is MGHDK and CDR2 is SYGVNS in the germline V gene. The ends lost 6 bases at V and 7 bases at J; junction bases unmatched: 11. The CDR3 has 17 amino acids.

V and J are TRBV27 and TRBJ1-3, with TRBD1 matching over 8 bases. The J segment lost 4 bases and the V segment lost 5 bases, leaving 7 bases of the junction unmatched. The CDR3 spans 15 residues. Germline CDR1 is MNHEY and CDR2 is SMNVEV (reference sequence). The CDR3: CASSISRQGGNTIYF. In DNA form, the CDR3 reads TGTGCCAGCAGTATCTCCCGACAGGGGGGAAACACCATATATTTT.

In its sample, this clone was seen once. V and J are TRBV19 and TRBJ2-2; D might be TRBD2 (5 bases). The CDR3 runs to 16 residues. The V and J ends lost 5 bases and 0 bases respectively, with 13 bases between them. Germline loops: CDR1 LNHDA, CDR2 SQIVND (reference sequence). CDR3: CASSWETGPNTGELFF. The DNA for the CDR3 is TGTGCCAGTAGTTGGGAGACGGGCCCGAACACCGGGGAGCTGTTTTTT. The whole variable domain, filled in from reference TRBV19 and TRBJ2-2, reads DGGITQSPKYLFRKEGQNVTLSCEQNLNHDAMYWYRQDPGQGLRLIYYSQIVNDFQKGDIAEGYSVSREKKESFPLTVTSAQKNPTAFYLCASSWETGPNTGELFFGEGSRLTVL.

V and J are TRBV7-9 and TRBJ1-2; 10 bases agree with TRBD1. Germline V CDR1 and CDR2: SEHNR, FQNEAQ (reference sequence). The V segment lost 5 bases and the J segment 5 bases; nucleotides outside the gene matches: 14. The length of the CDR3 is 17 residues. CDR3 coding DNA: TGTGCCAGCAGCCTATGGGGACAGGGGTTCGTTCCTTATGGCTACACCTTC. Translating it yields CASSLWGQGFVPYGYTF.